This T cell receptor (beta chain) was sequenced for a study of T-cell memory formation after mild COVID-19. A single record per CDR3 protein comes from TCRdb applying MiXCR to the 5' RACE reads. This sample yields 300,000 to 400,000 distinct CDR3 sequences, of which 25% to 30% are seen a single time; roughly 12% belongs to the top ten. This CDR3 region has 13 residues. Per germline, CDR1 DFQATT and CDR2 SNEGSKA (reference sequence). V lost 6 bases and J 4 bases, leaving 15 bases between the germline ends. The chain joins TRBV20-1 to TRBJ2-5, with TRBD1 as a possible D gene (5 bases). This TCR was recovered from an adult woman who had mild COVID-19 (a few samples of this study predate the infection). Cell type and time point are not known. Sequencing input: PBMCs or a T cell subset sorted from them (not recorded which). In nucleotides, the CDR3 is TGCAGTGCGCCCGTCTCAGGGCCAGAGACCCAGTACTTC. It yields the protein CSAPVSGPETQYF.